A selection of T cell receptor beta chains follows, all from one sample in a study of OX40 agonist ivuxolimab in advanced cancers. Produced via immunoSEQ multiplex PCR; TCRdb's table is partial and in-frame only. The data show some 61,000 clones, with 85% to 90% seen just once and roughly 4.9% held by the top ten. The sample was CD4+ or CD8+ T cells sorted from blood, taken in a trial of the OX40 agonist ivuxolimab. The receptors here all came from an adult with an advanced solid tumor such as melanoma, head and neck, liver or kidney cancer. Each CDR3 is given with its conserved first and last residue.

j_call	v_call	cdr3_aa
TRBJ2-3	TRBV11-2	CASSLVGGRTDTQYF
TRBJ1-1	TRBV28	CASSLYLRGGEAFF
TRBJ2-1	TRBV25-1	CASSGSGRAGEQFF
TRBJ2-5	TRBV7-9	CASSLEQSSGTQYF
TRBJ1-2	TRBV5-4	CASSLRGGDYGYTF
TRBJ2-5	TRBV27	CASRQQGAGETQYF
TRBJ1-4	TRBV4-1	CASSQQDRINEKLFF
TRBJ2-3	TRBV19	CASSGMGTDTQYF
TRBJ2-1	TRBV9	CASSASSGVVYNEQFF
TRBJ2-5	TRBV7-8	CASSSRGPQETQYF
TRBJ1-6	TRBV7-3	CASSPFGYNSPLHF
TRBJ2-7	TRBV14	CASSQDRIKQYF
TRBJ1-1	TRBV10-2	CASRGGPTEAFF
TRBJ2-2	TRBV11-2	CASSLGTGELFF
TRBJ1-5	TRBV4-2	CASSPTDGNQPQHF
TRBJ2-7	TRBV2	CASSESSGTYEQYF
TRBJ2-3	TRBV7-3	CASSLGQSDTQYF
TRBJ2-5	TRBV6-5	CASGTSGVGETQYF
TRBJ1-1	TRBV2	CASTMGRINTEAFF
TRBJ1-4	TRBV5-1	CASSLADSQNEKLFF
TRBJ2-5	TRBV9	CASSPRGGQGDAETQYF
TRBJ2-4	TRBV28	CASSPTGTVAKNIQYF
TRBJ2-7	TRBV6-1	CAISEGGIYEQYF
TRBJ1-2	TRBV5-5	CASSLRQDNYGYTF
TRBJ2-3	TRBV7-8	CASSSSGSSTDTQYF
TRBJ2-3	TRBV15	CATSRDEADTQYF
TRBJ1-6	TRBV28	CASSLSPPGRGSVSDSPLHF
TRBJ2-3	TRBV9	CASSPGVAGKDTQYF
TRBJ2-7	TRBV2	CASTLIGGGSDEQYF
TRBJ1-1	TRBV7-9	CASSLGGMNTEAFF
TRBJ2-3	TRBV29-1	CSVRGAGTDTQYF
TRBJ2-5	TRBV6-5	CASSPGLGETQYF
TRBJ2-5	TRBV2	CASSDRGGETQYF
TRBJ2-7	TRBV7-2	CASSSSGTSGGARYEQYF
TRBJ2-7	TRBV28	CASSQGGGSVGGQYF
TRBJ2-2	TRBV5-4	CASSLDRTSTGELFF
TRBJ1-1	TRBV4-1	CASSQEPPRKGTEAFF
TRBJ2-1	TRBV11-2	CASRTLAGSYNEQFF
TRBJ2-1	TRBV7-3	CASSLRGTGFNEQFF
TRBJ1-3	TRBV5-1	CASSLFLLGQGSGNTIYF
TRBJ2-7	TRBV29-1	CSVGTSGSYEQYF
TRBJ2-2	TRBV27	CASSLLGVPGELFF
TRBJ2-3	TRBV7-7	CASSPGTSADTQYF
TRBJ1-2	TRBV11-2	CASSPGGIQGNYGYTF
TRBJ1-5	TRBV2	CASRTGTGGHQPQHF
TRBJ1-1	TRBV7-8	CASRALGRVGTEAFF
TRBJ2-7	TRBV6-5	CASTSNGGEQYF